This entry features one T cell receptor (beta chain) sequence. Its specificity is unknown. The data were taken from a study of T cell responses to AZD1222 COVID-19 vaccine. The study's findings and limits: Regions left unmutated in variants are reportedly the target of nearly half of spike-specific TCRs.

Using immunoSEQ multiplex PCR, the repertoire was profiled, and TCRdb retains in-frame clones only, with some absent. The repertoire holds under 200,000 clones, with approximately 90% as singletons. Sequencing used peripheral blood, obtained on day 0 of AZD1222 vaccination. This TCR derives from an adult in good health.

CDR3 loop: CAAGQANQPQHF. The CDR3 DNA reads TGTGCCGCTGGACAGGCAAATCAGCCCCAGCATTTT. This sequence joins TRBV19 and TRBJ1-5; the match to TRBD1 covers 7 bases. Trimming removed 11 bases from V and 4 bases from J; junction bases left unmatched: 5. The CDR3 has 12 residues. Per the germline V gene, CDR1 is LNHDA and CDR2 is SQIVND (reference sequence).